These 4 T cell receptor beta chains were all obtained from the same sample, sequenced in a study of T cell responses to AZD1222 COVID-19 vaccine. Data came from immunoSEQ multiplex PCR; TCRdb stores just in-frame clones and leaves some out. The profile shows over 70,000 clones, roughly 80% of them singletons. The material was peripheral blood, obtained 28 days after the second dose of the MenACWY control vaccine. The receptors were gathered from an adult who received the MenACWY meningococcal vaccine as a control.

The gene calls are TRBV18 and TRBJ2-5, with TRBD1 matching over 7 bases. After removal of 1 base from V and 5 bases from J, the junction contained 25 bases not matched to a gene. CDR3 length: 21 residues. CDR1 is KGHSH, CDR2 LQKENI, per germline. CDR3 nucleotide sequence: TGTGCCAGCTCACCACTCTACTCGGGTATGGCGGACAGGACTTGGTGGGAGACCCAGTACTTC. It translates to CASSPLYSGMADRTWWETQYF.

This chain links TRBV9 with TRBJ2-2; D gene unclear. The germline CDR1 and CDR2 sequences are SGDLS and YYNGEE. The CDR3 is 12 residues long. Trimming left V 4 bases short and J 7 bases short, with 8 bases between. The CDR3 region has the DNA TGTGCCAGCAGCCTTAGCCGCGGGGAGCTGTTTTTT. Its protein is CASSLSRGELFF.

V gene TRBV10-2 combines with J gene TRBJ1-1, with a possible D match to TRBD1 (5 bases). The V and J ends lost 4 bases and 0 bases respectively, with 9 bases between them. Germline assignment: CDR1 WSHSY and CDR2 SAAADI. The CDR3 consists of 14 residues. This chain's CDR3 is CASSVTDLNTEAFF. Here the CDR3 DNA reads TGCGCCAGCAGTGTGACAGATTTGAACACTGAAGCTTTCTTT.

The chain joins TRBV2 to TRBJ2-1; 9 bases fit TRBD2. The CDR3 extends over 13 amino acids. From germline, CDR1 is SNHLY and CDR2 FYNNEI. Trimming at V came to 6 bases and at J to 5 bases, leaving 2 bases not matched to a gene. The CDR3 region is CASRGTSNNEQFF. CDR3 nucleotides: TGTGCCAGCAGAGGGACTAGCAACAATGAGCAGTTCTTC.